This entry lists 18 T cell receptor beta chains sequenced from one sample in a study of identical twins. Each CDR3 protein gets one entry after TCRdb re-called the 5' RACE reads with MiXCR. The sample holds 410,000 or so distinct CDR3 sequences; approximately 17% are singletons and the top ten take 9% to 15%. The sequenced material came from naive T cells sorted from blood. The source is a man over 45 in good health.

The chain recombines TRBV7-3 with TRBJ2-7; D is ambiguous. Looked up from germline, CDR1 is SGHTA and CDR2 is FQGTGA. Trimming shortened V by 1 base and J by 4 bases, and 8 bases separated the two germline ends. CDR3 size: 13 residues. The CDR3 DNA sequence: TGTGCCAGCAGCTTAATCCACGGGTACGAGCAGTACTTC. Protein sequence: CASSLIHGYEQYF.

This clonotype was observed many times. V and J are TRBV6-5 and TRBJ2-7, with 7 nucleotides matching TRBD2. The CDR3 consists of 17 residues. CDR1 and CDR2 (germline): MNHEY, SVGAGI. V was clipped by 2 bases and J by 0 bases; unmatched bases: 10. The CDR3 DNA follows: TGTGCCAGCAGTTACATGGTTAGGGCTAGCGGCTCCTACGAGCAGTACTTC. Translation: CASSYMVRASGSYEQYF.

The chain is built from TRBV5-6 and TRBJ2-7; 7 bases fit TRBD2. The V gene's germline CDR1 is SGHDT and CDR2 YYEEEE. The CDR3 loop spans 18 amino acids. With V trimmed by 3 bases and J by 0 bases, 15 bases remained unmatched. The CDR3 protein is CASSSFFFSGEGSYEQYF. The CDR3 coding sequence is TGTGCCAGCAGCTCTTTCTTCTTTTCTGGGGAGGGCTCCTACGAGCAGTACTTC.

The chain recombines TRBV6-2 or TRBV6-3 with TRBJ2-1, with 12 bases identical to TRBD2. With 7 bases clipped from V and 3 bases from J, the junction kept 7 bases outside the gene matches. Germline CDR1 MNHEY, CDR2 SVGEGT. The CDR3 runs to 16 residues. In DNA form, the CDR3 reads TGTGCCAGCACCTCACTAGCGGGAGGTCACTACAATGAGCAGTTCTTC. Its protein is CASTSLAGGHYNEQFF.

The table lists this clonotype with a few counts. The gene calls are TRBV10-3 and TRBJ2-7; TRBD2 agrees at 7 bases. The J segment lost 5 bases and the V segment lost 0 bases, leaving 10 bases of the junction unmatched. The CDR3 runs 16 residues. The germline CDR1 and CDR2 sequences are ENHRY and SYGVKD. The CDR3 nucleotides read TGTGCCATCAGTGAGTCTCATTTGGTAGCGGGCAACGAGCAGTACTTC. As protein: CAISESHLVAGNEQYF.

This clonotype was observed a handful of times. Mismatch with germline at one junction end may stem from a read error. This chain connects TRBV7-2 to TRBJ2-5, with TRBD2 matching over 9 bases. The germline gives CDR1 SGHTA, CDR2 FQGNSA. The CDR3 extends over 16 amino acids. The CDR3 loop reads CASSLAGPQLQETQYF. CDR3 in DNA: TGTGCCAGCAGCCTAGCGGGGCCACAGCTTCAAGAGACCCAGTACTTC.

The chain uses TRBV20-1 and TRBJ1-1; perhaps TRBD1 as D (5 bases). The V and J ends lost 6 bases and 0 bases respectively, with 11 bases between them. The CDR3 is made up of 13 amino acids. Germline V gives CDR1 DFQATT, CDR2 SNEGSKA (reference sequence). CDR3 in amino acids: CSAPGHLNTEAFF. In nucleotides, the CDR3 is TGCAGTGCGCCAGGACACCTGAACACTGAAGCTTTCTTT.

The CDR3 DNA reads as TGTGCCAGCAGCCAAGGGGCGCTAGCGGGGGGGCGGAGCACAGATACGCAGTATTTT. It translates to CASSQGALAGGRSTDTQYF. This chain uses TRBV4-2 with TRBJ2-3; 12 nucleotides match TRBD2. Germline V lookup: CDR1 LGHNA, CDR2 YNFKEQ. The CDR3 sequence is 19 residues long. Trimming took 1 base from V and 0 from J; bases not matched to a gene: 8.

The genes are TRBV5-1 and TRBJ1-2; the match to TRBD1 covers 8 bases. Trimming at V came to 4 bases and at J to 4 bases, leaving 6 bases not matched to a gene. This CDR3 spans 14 amino acids. Looked up from germline, CDR1 is SGHRS and CDR2 is YFSETQ. This CDR3 reads CASSMTGDAYGYTF. DNA for the CDR3: TGCGCCAGCAGCATGACAGGGGATGCCTATGGCTACACCTTC.

The CDR3 spells CASSLWGENTEAFF. The CDR3 bases are TGCGCCAGCAGCTTGTGGGGGGAAAACACTGAAGCTTTCTTT. The chain links TRBV5-1 to TRBJ1-1, with a weak D call TRBD1 (5 bases). Trimming stripped 1 base from V and 2 bases from J, with 9 bases between. The germline V gene encodes CDR1 SGHRS and CDR2 YFSETQ. This CDR3 region has 14 residues.

The V and J genes are TRBV12-3 or TRBV12-4 and TRBJ1-5; no reliable D call. The CDR3 loop spans 16 amino acids. V gave up 5 bases and J gave up 2 bases, with 16 bases separating them. CDR3 sequence (DNA): TGTGCCAGCAGTCGGAACGGCGGGTCCGGCAATCAGCCCCAGCATTTT. Translating it yields CASSRNGGSGNQPQHF.

The genes are TRBV2 and TRBJ2-1; D remains unclear. The CDR3 runs to 14 residues. CDR1 and CDR2 from the germline V gene are SNHLY and FYNNEI. Trimming took off 7 bases at V and 5 bases at J, with 15 bases between the two ends. CDR3 sequence reads: CASKPVVVHNEQFF. In DNA form, the CDR3 reads TGTGCCAGCAAGCCGGTAGTGGTACACAATGAGCAGTTCTTC.

This clonotype was seen repeatedly, ten times or more. The genes are TRBV9 and TRBJ2-2; tentatively, D is TRBD1 or TRBD2 (5 bases each). The CDR3 extends over 16 amino acids. Trimming cost V 3 bases and J 0 bases, with 12 bases left between them. The germline CDR1 and CDR2 sequences are SGDLS and YYNGEE. CDR3 residues: CASSGTGTPNTGELFF. The DNA of the CDR3 is TGTGCCAGCAGCGGAACCGGGACCCCGAACACCGGGGAGCTGTTTTTT.

This sequence joins TRBV28 and TRBJ2-7; D is possibly TRBD2 (5 bases). This CDR3 spans 15 amino acids. V was cut by 7 bases and J by 4 bases, with 20 bases left in between. CDR1 is MDHEN, CDR2 SYDVKM, per germline. The CDR3 sequence is CASNPSLAPPYEQYF. DNA for the CDR3: TGTGCCAGCAATCCTAGCTTAGCCCCGCCATACGAGCAGTACTTC.

The chain uses TRBV4-2 and TRBJ2-7; D possibly corresponds to TRBD2 (6 bases). CDR1 and CDR2 (germline): LGHNA, YNFKEQ. The CDR3 sequence is 14 residues long. Between the trimmed V and J ends, which lost 1 base and 7 bases, there was a span of 14 bases. The CDR3: CASSQGSLLAEQYF. The CDR3 region has the DNA TGTGCCAGCAGCCAAGGGTCCCTCCTAGCGGAGCAGTACTTC.

This clonotype was counted once. One end of the junction varies from germline; a read error may be responsible. V usage is TRBV29-1 and J usage is TRBJ2-5, with D unresolved. CDR3 size: 12 residues. From germline, CDR1 is SQVTM and CDR2 ANQGSEA. The CDR3 DNA follows: TGCAGCGTTGTCCCACAGCAAGAGTCCCAGTACTTC. It specifies CSVVPQQESQYF.

This clonotype was picked up a small number of times. The V and J genes are TRBV4-3 and TRBJ2-3; D gene ambiguous. The germline V and J ends were trimmed by 0 bases and 2 bases, with 12 bases remaining between them. CDR1 and CDR2 from the germline V gene are LGHNA and YSLEER. This CDR3 comprises 16 residues. CDR3 nucleotide sequence: TGCGCCAGCAGCCAAGATTTGGCGGTGACCACAGATACGCAGTATTTT. Translation: CASSQDLAVTTDTQYF.

The chain is built from TRBV4-1 and TRBJ2-3; 10 nucleotides line up with TRBD2. The germline V gene encodes CDR1 MGHRA and CDR2 YSYEKL. The CDR3 runs 18 residues. With 4 bases clipped from V and 6 bases from J, the junction kept 16 bases outside the gene matches. The CDR3 coding sequence is TGCGCCAGCAGCCCCGTTGTTCAGCGGGGGGGCTCCGGGGATACGCAGTATTTT. Its translation is CASSPVVQRGGSGDTQYF.